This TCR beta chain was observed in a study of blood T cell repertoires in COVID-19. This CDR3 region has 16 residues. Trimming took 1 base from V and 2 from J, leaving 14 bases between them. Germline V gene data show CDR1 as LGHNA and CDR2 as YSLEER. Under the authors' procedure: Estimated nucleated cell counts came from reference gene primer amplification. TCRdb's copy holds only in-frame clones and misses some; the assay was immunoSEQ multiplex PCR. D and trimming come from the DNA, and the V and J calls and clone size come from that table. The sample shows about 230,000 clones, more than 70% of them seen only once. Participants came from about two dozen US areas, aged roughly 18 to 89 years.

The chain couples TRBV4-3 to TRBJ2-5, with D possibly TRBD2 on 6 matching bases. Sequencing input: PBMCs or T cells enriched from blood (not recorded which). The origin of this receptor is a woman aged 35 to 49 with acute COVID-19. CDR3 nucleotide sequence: TGCGCCAGCAGCCAAGGACATGGTGGGAGGCAAGAGACCCAGTACTTC. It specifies CASSQGHGGRQETQYF.